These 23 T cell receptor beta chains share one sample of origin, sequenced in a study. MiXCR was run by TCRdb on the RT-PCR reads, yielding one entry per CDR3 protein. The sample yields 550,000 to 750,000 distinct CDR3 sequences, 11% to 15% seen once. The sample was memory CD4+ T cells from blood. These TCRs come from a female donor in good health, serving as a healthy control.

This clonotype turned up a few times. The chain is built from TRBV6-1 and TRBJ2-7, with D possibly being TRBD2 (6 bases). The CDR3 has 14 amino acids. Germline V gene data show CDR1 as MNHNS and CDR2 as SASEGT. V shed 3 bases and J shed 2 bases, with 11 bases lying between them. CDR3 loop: CASSDGTGAYEQYF. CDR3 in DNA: TGTGCCAGCAGTGACGGGACGGGGGCCTACGAGCAGTACTTC.

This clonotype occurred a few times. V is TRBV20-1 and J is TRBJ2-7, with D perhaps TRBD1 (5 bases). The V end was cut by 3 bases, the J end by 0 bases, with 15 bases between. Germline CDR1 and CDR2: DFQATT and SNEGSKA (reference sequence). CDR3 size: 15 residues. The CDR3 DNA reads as TGCAGTGCTAGCCAGCGACAGAAGTTCTCCTACGAGCAGTACTTC. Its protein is CSASQRQKFSYEQYF.

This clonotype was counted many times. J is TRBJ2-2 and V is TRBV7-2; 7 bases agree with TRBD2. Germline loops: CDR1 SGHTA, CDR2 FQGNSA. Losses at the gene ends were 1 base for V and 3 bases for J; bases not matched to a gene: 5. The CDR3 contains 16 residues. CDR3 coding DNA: TGTGCCAGCAGCTTAGGGGCTAGCGGCCACACCGGGGAGCTGTTTTTT. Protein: CASSLGASGHTGELFF.

The CDR3 sequence is CASRSTTRGDSPLHF. CDR3 in DNA: TGTGCCAGCAGATCAACGACGCGGGGAGATTCACCCCTCCACTTT. V is TRBV28 and J is TRBJ1-6; no firm D call. The ends were cut back, 6 bases at V and 8 bases at J, with 17 bases in the middle. Germline V lookup: CDR1 MDHEN, CDR2 SYDVKM. The CDR3 totals 15 residues.

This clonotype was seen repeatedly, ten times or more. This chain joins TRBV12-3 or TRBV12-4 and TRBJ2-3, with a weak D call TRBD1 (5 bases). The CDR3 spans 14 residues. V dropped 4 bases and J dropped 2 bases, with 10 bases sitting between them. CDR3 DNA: TGTGCCAGCAGTTCGCCGGACATCACAGATACGCAGTATTTT. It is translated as CASSSPDITDTQYF.

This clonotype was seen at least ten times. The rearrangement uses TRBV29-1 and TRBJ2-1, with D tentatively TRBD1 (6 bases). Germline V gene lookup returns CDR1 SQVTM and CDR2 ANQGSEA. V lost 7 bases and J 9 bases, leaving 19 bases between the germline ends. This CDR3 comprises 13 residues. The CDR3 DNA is TGCAGCGCCGGGACAAATATCGTGGGTGAGCAGTTCTTC. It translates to CSAGTNIVGEQFF.

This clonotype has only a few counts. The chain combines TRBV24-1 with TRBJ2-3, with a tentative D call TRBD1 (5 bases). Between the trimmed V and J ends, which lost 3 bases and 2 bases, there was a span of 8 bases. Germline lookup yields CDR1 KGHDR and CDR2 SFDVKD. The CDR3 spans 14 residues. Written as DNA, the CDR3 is TGTGCCACCAGTGATAGGGGCTTCACAGATACGCAGTATTTT. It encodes CATSDRGFTDTQYF.

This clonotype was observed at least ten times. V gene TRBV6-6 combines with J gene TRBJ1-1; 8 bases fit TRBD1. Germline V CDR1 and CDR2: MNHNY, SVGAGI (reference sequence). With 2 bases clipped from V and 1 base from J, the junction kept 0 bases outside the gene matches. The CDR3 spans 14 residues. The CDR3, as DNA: TGTGCCAGCAGTTACGACAGGGGGAACACTGAAGCTTTCTTT. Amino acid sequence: CASSYDRGNTEAFF.

The CDR3 reads CASSVRETGELFF. CDR3 in DNA: TGTGCCAGCAGTGTTAGGGAAACCGGGGAGCTGTTTTTT. The V and J genes are TRBV2 and TRBJ2-2; D uncertain. CDR1 and CDR2 (germline): SNHLY, FYNNEI. The germline V and J ends were trimmed by 4 bases and 5 bases, with 8 bases remaining between them. This CDR3 is built from 13 residues.

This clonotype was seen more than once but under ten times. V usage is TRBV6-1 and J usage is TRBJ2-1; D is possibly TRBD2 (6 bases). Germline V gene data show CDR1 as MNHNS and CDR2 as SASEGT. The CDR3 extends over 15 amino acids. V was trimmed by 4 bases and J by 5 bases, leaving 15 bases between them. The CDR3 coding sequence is TGTGCCAGCAGTGGATCCCGCGGGGAAGACAATGAGCAGTTCTTC. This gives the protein CASSGSRGEDNEQFF.

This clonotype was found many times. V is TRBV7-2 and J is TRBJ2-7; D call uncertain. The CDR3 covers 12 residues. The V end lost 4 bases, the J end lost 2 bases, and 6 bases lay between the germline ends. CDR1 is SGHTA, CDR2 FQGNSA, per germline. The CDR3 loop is CASSSNAYEQYF. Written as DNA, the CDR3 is TGTGCCAGCAGCTCGAACGCCTACGAGCAGTACTTC. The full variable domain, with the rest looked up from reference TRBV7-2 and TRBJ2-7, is GAGVSQSPSNKVTEKGKDVELRCDPISGHTALYWYRQSLGQGLEFLIYFQGNSAPDKSGLPSDRFSAERTGGSVSTLTIQRTQQEDSAVYLCASSSNAYEQYFGPGTRLTVT.

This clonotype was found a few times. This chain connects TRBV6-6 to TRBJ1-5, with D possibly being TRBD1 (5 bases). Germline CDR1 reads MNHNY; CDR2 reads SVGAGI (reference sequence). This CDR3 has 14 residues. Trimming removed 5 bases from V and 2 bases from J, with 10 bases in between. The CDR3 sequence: CASSKGTGNQPQHF. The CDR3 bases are TGTGCCAGCAGTAAAGGGACCGGCAATCAGCCCCAGCATTTT.

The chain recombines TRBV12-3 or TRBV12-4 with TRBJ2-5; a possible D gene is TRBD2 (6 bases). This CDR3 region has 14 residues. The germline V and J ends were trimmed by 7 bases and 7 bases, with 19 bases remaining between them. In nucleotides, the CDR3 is TGTGCCAGCACTTCCCTCCGGGACTCGGGGACCCAGTACTTC. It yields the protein CASTSLRDSGTQYF.

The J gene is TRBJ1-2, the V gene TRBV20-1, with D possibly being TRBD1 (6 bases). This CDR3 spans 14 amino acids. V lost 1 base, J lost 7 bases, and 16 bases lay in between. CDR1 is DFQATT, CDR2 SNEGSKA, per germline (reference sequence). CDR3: CSARGGAGVRGYTF. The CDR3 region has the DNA TGCAGTGCTAGAGGAGGGGCAGGGGTTCGTGGCTACACCTTC.

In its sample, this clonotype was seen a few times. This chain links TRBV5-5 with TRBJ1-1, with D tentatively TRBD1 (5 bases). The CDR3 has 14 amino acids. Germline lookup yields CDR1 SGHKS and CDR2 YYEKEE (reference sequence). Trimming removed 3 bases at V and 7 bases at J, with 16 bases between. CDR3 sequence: CASSSAAGAGEAFF. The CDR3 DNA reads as TGTGCCAGCAGCTCAGCGGCCGGGGCTGGTGAAGCTTTCTTT.

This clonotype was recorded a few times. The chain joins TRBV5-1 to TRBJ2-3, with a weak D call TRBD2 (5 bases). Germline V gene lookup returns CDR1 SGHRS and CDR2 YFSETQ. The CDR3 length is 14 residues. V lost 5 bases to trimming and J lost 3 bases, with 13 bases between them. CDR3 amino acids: CASRANPGTDTQYF. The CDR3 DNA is TGCGCCAGCAGAGCAAACCCGGGGACAGATACGCAGTATTTT.

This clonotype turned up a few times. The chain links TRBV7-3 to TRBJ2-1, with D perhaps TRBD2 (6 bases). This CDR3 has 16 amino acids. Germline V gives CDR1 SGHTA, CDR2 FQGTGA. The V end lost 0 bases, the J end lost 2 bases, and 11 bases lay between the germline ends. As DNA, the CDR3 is TGTGCCAGCAGCTTAACGGGAGGAACCACCTACAATGAGCAGTTCTTC. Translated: CASSLTGGTTYNEQFF.

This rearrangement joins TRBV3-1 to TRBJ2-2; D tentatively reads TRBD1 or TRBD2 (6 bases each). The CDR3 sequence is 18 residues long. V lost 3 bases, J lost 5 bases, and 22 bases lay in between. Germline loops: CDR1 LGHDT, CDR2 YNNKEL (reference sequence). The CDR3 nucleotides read TGTGCCAGCAGCCAGGACCATGCCGCGGGACACCGAACCGGGGAGCTGTTTTTT. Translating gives CASSQDHAAGHRTGELFF.

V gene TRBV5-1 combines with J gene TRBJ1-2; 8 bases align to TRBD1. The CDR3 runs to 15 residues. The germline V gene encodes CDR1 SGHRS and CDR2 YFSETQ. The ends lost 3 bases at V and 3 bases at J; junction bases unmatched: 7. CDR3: CASSSKTGVDYGYTF. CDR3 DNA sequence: TGCGCCAGCAGCTCGAAGACAGGGGTGGACTATGGCTACACCTTC.

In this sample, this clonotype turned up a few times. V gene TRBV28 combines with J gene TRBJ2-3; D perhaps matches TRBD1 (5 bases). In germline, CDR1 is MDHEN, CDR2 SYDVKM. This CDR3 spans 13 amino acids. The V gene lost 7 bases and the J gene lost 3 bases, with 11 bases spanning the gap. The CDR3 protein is CASISPGTDTQYF. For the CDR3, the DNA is TGTGCCAGCATTAGCCCAGGGACAGATACGCAGTATTTT.

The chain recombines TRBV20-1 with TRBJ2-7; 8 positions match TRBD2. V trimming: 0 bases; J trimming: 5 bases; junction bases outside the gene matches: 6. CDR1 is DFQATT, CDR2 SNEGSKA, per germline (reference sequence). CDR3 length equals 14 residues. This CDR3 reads CSARDRAGANEQYF. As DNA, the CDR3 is TGCAGTGCTAGAGATCGAGCGGGAGCGAACGAGCAGTACTTC.

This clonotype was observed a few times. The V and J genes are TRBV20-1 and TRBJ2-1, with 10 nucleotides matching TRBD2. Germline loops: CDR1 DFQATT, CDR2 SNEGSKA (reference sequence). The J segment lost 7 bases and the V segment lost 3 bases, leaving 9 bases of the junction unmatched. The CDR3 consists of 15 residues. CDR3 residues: CSARGSSGRGNEQFF. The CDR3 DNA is TGCAGTGCTAGGGGGTCCAGCGGGAGGGGTAATGAGCAGTTCTTC.

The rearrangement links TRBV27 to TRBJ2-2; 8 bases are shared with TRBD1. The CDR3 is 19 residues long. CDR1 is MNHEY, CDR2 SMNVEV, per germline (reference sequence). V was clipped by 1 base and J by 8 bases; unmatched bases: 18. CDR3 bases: TGTGCCAGCAGTTTATTGGTGGTTGGGCAGGGGGCGAGGGTAGGGGAGCTGTTTTTT. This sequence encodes CASSLLVVGQGARVGELFF.